The T cell receptor beta chain described here comes from a study of blood T cell repertoires in COVID-19. The CDR3 has 15 amino acids. V dropped 0 bases and J dropped 9 bases, with 17 bases sitting between them. Germline assignment: CDR1 SNHLY and CDR2 FYNNEI. The table came from immunoSEQ multiplex PCR; TCRdb's copy has only in-frame clones and leaves some out. The table has about 140,000 clones, about 80% seen once. The gene calls are TRBV2 and TRBJ2-5, with a possible D match to TRBD2 (6 bases). The receptor was isolated from a woman aged 55-69 years with acute or convalescent COVID-19. Specimen: peripheral blood. CDR3 DNA: TGTGCCAGCAGTGAAGCGAGGGAGGAGGGGCTGGCCCAGTACTTC. It translates to CASSEAREEGLAQYF.